The 27 T cell receptor beta chains reported below all come from one sample, sequenced in a study of cytomegalovirus exposure and HLA in healthy donors. PCR involved 60 Vbeta and 13 Jbeta primers. Libraries were prepared by immunoSEQ multiplex PCR; TCRdb keeps only in-frame clonotypes and omits some of them. The repertoire holds under 200,000 clones, with approximately 80% as singletons. Sequenced material: PBMCs. These receptors were taken from a female donor in good health and CMV-seronegative.

This chain joins TRBV7-2 and TRBJ2-1; no firm D call. CDR1 and CDR2 (germline): SGHTA, FQGNSA. This CDR3 contains 15 residues. The ends were cut back, 3 bases at V and 7 bases at J, with 16 bases in the middle. The CDR3 bases are TGTGCCAGCAGCTTCACCCAATTCCGAGGAAATGAGCAGTTCTTC. Its protein product is CASSFTQFRGNEQFF.

This chain connects TRBV6-1 to TRBJ1-6; D is possibly TRBD1 (5 bases). With 7 bases removed from V and 3 bases from J, the gap between germline ends came to 7 bases. Germline CDR1 reads MNHNS; CDR2 reads SASEGT. The CDR3 covers 13 residues. The CDR3 DNA follows: TGTGCCAGCATAGGGGTCTATAATTCACCCCTCCACTTT. It codes for CASIGVYNSPLHF.

The rearrangement uses TRBV6-5 and TRBJ2-5; D perhaps matches TRBD2 (7 bases). The CDR3 extends over 13 amino acids. V gave up 5 bases and J gave up 4 bases, with 11 bases separating them. CDR1 MNHEY and CDR2 SVGAGI come from the germline V gene. The CDR3 protein is CASSPRGGETQYF. The CDR3 nucleotides are TGTGCCAGCAGTCCTAGGGGGGGAGAGACCCAGTACTTC.

The chain links TRBV7-2 to TRBJ1-5; possibly TRBD1 for D (6 bases). The V and J ends lost 0 bases and 7 bases respectively, with 13 bases between them. Germline V lookup: CDR1 SGHTA, CDR2 FQGNSA. The CDR3 loop spans 15 amino acids. In DNA, the CDR3 is TGTGCCAGCAGCTTAGCTGCAGGGGTAGGGCAGCCCCAGCATTTT. This encodes CASSLAAGVGQPQHF.

In this sample, this clone turned up once. This chain connects TRBV30 to TRBJ2-2; D not resolved. V was trimmed by 3 bases and J by 4 bases, leaving 12 bases between them. This CDR3 has 14 amino acids. Germline assignment: CDR1 GTSNPN and CDR2 SVGIG (reference sequence). In DNA, the CDR3 is TGTGCCTGGAGAGGAACTTCGGGCACCGGGGAGCTGTTTTTT. Its translation is CAWRGTSGTGELFF.

This chain uses TRBV7-2 with TRBJ1-2; D is possibly TRBD1 (6 bases). Trimming cost V 4 bases and J 1 base, with 19 bases left between them. The germline CDR1 and CDR2 sequences are SGHTA and FQGNSA. The CDR3 loop spans 17 amino acids. The CDR3 here is CASSWGGGGRFNYGYTF. The CDR3 nucleotides read TGTGCCAGCAGCTGGGGAGGGGGGGGGAGGTTTAACTATGGCTACACCTTC.

This clone was observed a few times. V gene TRBV28 combines with J gene TRBJ1-6; unclear D gene. This CDR3 is built from 12 residues. With 6 bases removed from V and 3 bases from J, the gap between germline ends came to 3 bases. CDR1 is MDHEN and CDR2 is SYDVKM in the germline V gene. The CDR3 sequence is CASSIYNSPLHF. The CDR3 DNA is TGTGCCAGCAGCATCTATAATTCACCCCTCCACTTT. The full variable domain, rest sourced from reference TRBV28 and TRBJ1-6, is DVKVTQSSRYLVKRTGEKVFLECVQDMDHENMFWYRQDPGLGLRLIYFSYDVKMKEKGDIPEGYSVSREKKERFSLILESASTNQTSMYLCASSIYNSPLHFGNGTRLTVT.

This clone was counted a single time. The V and J genes are TRBV18 and TRBJ1-1; D remains ambiguous. The CDR3 extends over 14 amino acids. CDR1 KGHSH and CDR2 LQKENI come from the germline V gene. The V gene lost 5 bases and the J gene lost 4 bases, with 14 bases spanning the gap. In nucleotides, the CDR3 is TGTGCCAGCTCAGCAATCCAGGAACTCACTGAAGCTTTCTTT. Encoded protein: CASSAIQELTEAFF.

The chain joins TRBV7-6 to TRBJ2-1; 10 nucleotides agree with TRBD1. The germline gives CDR1 SGHVS, CDR2 FNYEAQ. This CDR3 is 15 amino acids long. The ends lost 4 bases at V and 7 bases at J; junction bases unmatched: 7. The CDR3 here is CASSSPGQGYNEQFF. CDR3 nucleotides: TGTGCCAGCAGCTCCCCGGGACAGGGGTATAATGAGCAGTTCTTC.

The V and J genes are TRBV19 and TRBJ1-3, with D tentatively TRBD1 (5 bases). CDR3 length equals 16 residues. The germline V gene encodes CDR1 LNHDA and CDR2 SQIVND (reference sequence). The ends were cut back, 5 bases at V and 3 bases at J, with 17 bases in the middle. CDR3 protein: CASSPPHGGIGNTIYF. The CDR3 DNA reads as TGTGCCAGTAGTCCCCCCCACGGGGGAATTGGAAACACCATATATTTT.

The rearrangement joins TRBV5-4 to TRBJ1-1; TRBD1 agrees at 7 bases. Germline V lookup: CDR1 SGHNT, CDR2 YYREEE (reference sequence). J gave up 4 bases and V 4 bases, and 10 bases lay outside the gene matches. This CDR3 is built from 15 residues. The CDR3 DNA is TGTGCCAGCAGCCCCCGGGAGACAGGGAGCACTGAAGCTTTCTTT. Encoded protein: CASSPRETGSTEAFF.

The chain is built from TRBV18 and TRBJ2-6, with D unclear. The V end was cut by 6 bases, the J end by 5 bases, with 17 bases between. There are 16 residues in the CDR3. Germline assignment: CDR1 KGHSH and CDR2 LQKENI. CDR3 loop: CASSPLGAEWANVLTF. The CDR3 coding sequence is TGTGCCAGCTCTCCCTTAGGAGCAGAATGGGCCAACGTCCTGACTTTC.

V gene TRBV27 combines with J gene TRBJ2-1; 10 bases are a match to TRBD2. The CDR3 spans 13 residues. CDR1 is MNHEY, CDR2 SMNVEV, per germline (reference sequence). The trim removed 6 bases at V and 7 bases at J, leaving 3 bases unmatched. In DNA, the CDR3 is TGTGCCAGCAGGGCTAGCGGGAGTAATGAGCAGTTCTTC. Translated: CASRASGSNEQFF.

This sequence joins TRBV2 and TRBJ1-1, with 8 bases lining up with TRBD1. The V segment lost 7 bases and the J segment 1 base; nucleotides outside the gene matches: 11. Germline CDR1 reads SNHLY; CDR2 reads FYNNEI. The CDR3 has 16 amino acids. The CDR3 bases are TGTGCCAGCACCCCCGGCAGGGGGCTAAGGAACACTGAAGCTTTCTTT. It translates to CASTPGRGLRNTEAFF.

The chain uses TRBV28 and TRBJ1-2, with D perhaps matching TRBD1 (5 bases). The CDR3 covers 15 residues. With 4 bases removed from V and 1 base from J, the gap between germline ends came to 13 bases. Looked up from germline, CDR1 is MDHEN and CDR2 is SYDVKM. CDR3 protein: CASSSPSRVNYGYTF. CDR3 DNA: TGTGCCAGCAGTTCCCCCAGCAGGGTTAACTATGGCTACACCTTC.

The rearrangement uses TRBV15 and TRBJ2-1, with 8 bases identical to TRBD2. With V trimmed by 5 bases and J by 12 bases, 12 bases remained unmatched. CDR1 and CDR2 from the germline V gene are LNHNV and YYDKDF (reference sequence). CDR3 size: 14 residues. In nucleotides, the CDR3 is TGTGCCACCAGCCTTAGCGGGGCGACAATAGGGCAGTTCTTC. Amino acids: CATSLSGATIGQFF.

The chain has TRBV6-6 and TRBJ2-3; the match to TRBD2 covers 8 bases. The CDR3 loop spans 14 amino acids. Germline-derived CDR1 and CDR2 are MNHNY and SVGAGI (reference sequence). J was trimmed by 2 bases and V by 8 bases; bases with no gene match: 6. CDR3 loop: CASGAGDLTDTQYF. The CDR3 coding sequence is TGTGCCAGCGGAGCGGGGGACCTCACAGATACGCAGTATTTT.

V usage is TRBV29-1 and J usage is TRBJ1-3; D is perhaps TRBD1 (6 bases). The germline gives CDR1 SQVTM, CDR2 ANQGSEA. CDR3 length: 14 amino acids. V gave up 7 bases and J gave up 0 bases, with 13 bases separating them. CDR3: CSGTVGASGNTIYF. Written as DNA, the CDR3 is TGCAGCGGAACCGTGGGGGCCTCTGGAAACACCATATATTTT. The full variable domain, with the rest looked up from reference TRBV29-1 and TRBJ1-3, is SAVISQKPSRDICQRGTSLTIQCQVDSQVTMMFWYRQQPGQSLTLIATANQGSEATYESGFVIDKFPISRPNLTFSTLTVSNMSPEDSSIYLCSGTVGASGNTIYFGEGSWLTVV.

This clone appeared a few times. The genes are TRBV18 and TRBJ1-6; TRBD1 is a possible D gene (6 bases). Trimming stripped 4 bases from V and 3 bases from J, with 13 bases between. The CDR3 loop spans 16 amino acids. Germline V gene data show CDR1 as KGHSH and CDR2 as LQKENI. The CDR3 nucleotides are TGTGCCAGCTCACAGAGACAGGACATCTATAATTCACCCCTCCACTTT. Translating gives CASSQRQDIYNSPLHF.

The chain has TRBV2 and TRBJ1-4; 7 bases are shared with TRBD1. Per the germline V gene, CDR1 is SNHLY and CDR2 is FYNNEI. The CDR3 is 15 amino acids. Trimming cost V 4 bases and J 3 bases; bases outside gene matches: 5. The CDR3 reads CASSAQGSSNEKLFF. CDR3 sequence (DNA): TGTGCCAGCAGTGCACAGGGGTCCTCTAATGAAAAACTGTTTTTT.

This clone was seen a handful of times. This chain uses TRBV7-9 with TRBJ1-1, with D unclear. The CDR3 covers 13 residues. The V gene's germline CDR1 is SEHNR and CDR2 FQNEAQ (reference sequence). The V end was cut by 5 bases, the J end by 8 bases, with 15 bases between. Written as DNA, the CDR3 is TGTGCCAGCAGCGCCGACACGGAGGCCGAAGCTTTCTTT. Its translation is CASSADTEAEAFF.

The J gene is TRBJ2-7, the V gene TRBV9; weak D call: TRBD2 (7 bases). Germline V lookup: CDR1 SGDLS, CDR2 YYNGEE. There are 15 residues in the CDR3. Deletions cut 1 base from V and 2 bases from J, with 13 bases between. DNA of the CDR3: TGTGCCAGCAGCGTAAGCGGGGACACTACCTACGAGCAGTACTTC. Its protein product is CASSVSGDTTYEQYF.

The chain carries TRBV29-1 and TRBJ1-2, with D tentatively TRBD1 (5 bases). The V gene lost 3 bases and the J gene lost 2 bases, with 10 bases spanning the gap. The CDR3 is 13 residues long. CDR1 is SQVTM and CDR2 is ANQGSEA in the germline V gene. CDR3 region: CSVDRVGNYGYTF. The CDR3 coding sequence is TGCAGCGTTGACAGGGTGGGGAACTATGGCTACACCTTC.

The V call is TRBV27, the J call TRBJ2-2; the match to TRBD2 covers 10 bases. From germline, CDR1 is MNHEY and CDR2 SMNVEV (reference sequence). The trim removed 5 bases at V and 5 bases at J, leaving 8 bases unmatched. The CDR3 contains 16 residues. The CDR3 spells CASSQAGGPRTGELFF. In nucleotides, the CDR3 is TGTGCCAGCAGTCAAGCGGGAGGGCCCCGAACCGGGGAGCTGTTTTTT.

The chain has TRBV28 and TRBJ1-5; 8 nucleotides line up with TRBD1. Germline CDR1 is MDHEN and CDR2 is SYDVKM. The CDR3 extends over 15 amino acids. The V gene end was trimmed by 5 bases and the J gene end by 0 bases; junction bases not matched to a gene: 3. CDR3 in DNA: TGTGCCAGCAGTCCGACAGGGGTTAGCAATCAGCCCCAGCATTTT. Residues: CASSPTGVSNQPQHF.

V is TRBV6-5 and J is TRBJ2-5; 7 bases are a match to TRBD1. The tail of the sequence fits TRBJ2-7 better, so the J call may be wrong. The germline gives CDR1 MNHEY, CDR2 SVGAGI. The CDR3 has 14 amino acids. CDR3 residues: CASWATGKGNEQYF. CDR3 sequence (DNA): TGTGCCAGTTGGGCGACAGGGAAAGGAAACGAGCAGTACTTC.

The rearrangement uses TRBV7-2 and TRBJ1-1; tentative D call: TRBD1 (6 bases). Germline V gives CDR1 SGHTA, CDR2 FQGNSA. Trimming pared 5 bases from V and 2 bases from J, leaving 15 bases between. The CDR3 totals 15 residues. Written as DNA, the CDR3 is TGTGCCAGCAGCACTTGGACAGAATTAAACACTGAAGCTTTCTTT. The encoded protein is CASSTWTELNTEAFF.